This T cell receptor beta chain is from a study of T cells in Graves' hyperthyroidism and ophthalmopathy. This clonotype was seen ten or more times. The antigen remains unidentified. Regions amplified from RNA transcripts were the TCR beta CDR3 regions. Primed by the HTBI set, a first-round RT-PCR was run on the TCR CDR3. TCRdb redid the calling of the multiplex PCR reads with MiXCR, one entry per CDR3 protein. The sample holds 650,000 to 700,000 distinct CDR3 sequences; around 15% are singletons and the top ten take around a sixth. Looked up from germline, CDR1 is SGHVS and CDR2 is FQNEAQ. CDR3 length: 15 amino acids. V was clipped by 4 bases and J by 5 bases, with 16 bases between them. Study-wide results and limits: Ophthalmopathy could be told apart from stable hyperthyroidism with a 13 V-J model. Most expanded thyroid clonotypes above 0.001 also appeared in blood.

PBMCs were derived from roughly 9.6 ml fresh peripheral blood. The material sequenced was blood. The clonotype was recovered from a man aged 50-59 years with Graves' hyperthyroidism. The chain is built from TRBV7-8 and TRBJ2-3; D perhaps matches TRBD1 (5 bases). The CDR3 here is CASSSRSRVGDTQYF. The CDR3 nucleotides are TGTGCCAGCAGCTCACGATCCAGGGTAGGAGATACGCAGTATTTT.